This T cell receptor beta chain came from a study of blood T cell repertoires in COVID-19. The overall study: T cells, B-cell-depleted T cells, or PBMCs supplied cDNA or gDNA.

Under the authors' procedure: Estimation of nucleated cell counts relied on the amplification of reference gene primers. Data came from immunoSEQ multiplex PCR; TCRdb stores just in-frame clones and leaves some out. D and trimming come from the DNA, and the V and J calls and clone size come from that table. The table has 100,000 to 130,000 clones, roughly 88% seen once. The source of this sequence is a human donor in a cohort sampled during active COVID-19. Input material: peripheral blood.

CDR3 sequence (DNA): TGTGCCAGCAGTTCACAGGGGGATGAAGCTTTCTTT. Amino acid sequence: CASSSQGDEAFF. The chain uses TRBV6-6 and TRBJ1-1; 8 positions match TRBD1. The germline V gene encodes CDR1 MNHNY and CDR2 SVGAGI (reference sequence). The J segment lost 7 bases and the V segment lost 4 bases, leaving 2 bases of the junction unmatched. The CDR3 loop spans 12 amino acids.